This T cell receptor beta chain originates from a study of technical replicates of blood from a few donors. This clone was picked up one time. Produced via immunoSEQ multiplex PCR; TCRdb's table is partial and in-frame only. The repertoire consists of tens of thousands of clones, with 90% to 95% occurring once and the leading ten covering roughly 0.27%. The CDR3 is made up of 15 amino acids. Trimming at V came to 2 bases and at J to 11 bases, leaving 12 bases not matched to a gene. Germline values: CDR1 SGHRS, CDR2 YFSETQ. The sequencing sample was made of T cells isolated from PBMCs. This receptor was obtained from a human donor in good health. The chain recombines TRBV5-1 with TRBJ1-4, with 7 nucleotides matching TRBD1. Here the CDR3 DNA reads TGCGCCAGCAGCTTAACAGGACAGGTCGAGAGGAAACTGTTTTTT. This translates into CASSLTGQVERKLFF.